The clone carrying this T cell receptor beta chain was observed once. The protocol was immunoSEQ multiplex PCR, while the TCRdb copy is restricted to in-frame clones and leaves out a portion. The repertoire includes around 13,000 clones, about 62% of them detected once, and more than 2% sits in the top ten. The data derive from a study of neoadjuvant anti-PD-1 for oral cavity cancer. Analysis of PBMCs was direct, with no culture step. The germline V gene has CDR1 SGHAT and CDR2 FQNNGV. V gave up 5 bases and J gave up 7 bases, with 15 bases separating them. CDR3 length: 15 residues. V is TRBV11-2 and J is TRBJ1-6, with D possibly being TRBD1 (6 bases). This specimen consisted of PBMCs, obtained before nivolumab (anti-PD-1) treatment. The TCR was taken from a person aged 35-79 years with oral cavity squamous cell carcinoma. The CDR3 loop reads CASSARTVGNSPLHF. The CDR3 DNA is TGTGCCAGCAGCGCTAGGACAGTTGGGAATTCACCCCTCCACTTT.